The 2 T cell receptor beta chains in this list originate from one sample, sequenced in a study of high-grade serous ovarian cancer treatment subgroups. The tumor samples were collected prior to definitive surgery or chemotherapy. This table comes from immunoSEQ multiplex PCR, and its TCRdb copy is limited to in-frame clones, with some not included. The top ten hold 4.5% to 7.5% of the sample, which has about 7,700 clones, about two thirds seen once. Sequenced input: tumor tissue. The receptors stem from a human donor with high-grade serous ovarian cancer.

The V and J genes are TRBV9 and TRBJ1-1, with D hard to call. The CDR3 is 14 amino acids. The germline CDR1 and CDR2 sequences are SGDLS and YYNGEE. V was trimmed by 0 bases and J by 4 bases, leaving 10 bases between them. The CDR3 spells CASSVGAGSTEAFF. CDR3 nucleotides: TGTGCCAGCAGCGTAGGGGCGGGGAGCACTGAAGCTTTCTTT.

This clone appeared a single time. The chain combines TRBV6-6 with TRBJ1-1; D not certain. This CDR3 contains 11 residues. Germline assignment: CDR1 MNHNY and CDR2 SVGAGI (reference sequence). Trimming removed 8 bases at V and 1 base at J, with 5 bases between. CDR3 DNA: TGTGCCAGCGTAAAGAACACTGAAGCTTTCTTT. Translating gives CASVKNTEAFF.